The 10 T cell receptor beta chains in this list originate from one sample, sequenced in a study of tumor-infiltrating lymphocytes in oesophageal squamous cell carcinoma (dated by TCRdb to 2016 to 2017). Library construction relied on PCR. The run used an Illumina HiSeq 2000. TCRdb applied fastp at Q25 and MiXCR to the public reads, then kept only in-frame beta chains. Rows are unified per CDR3 protein, each entry keeping the most common DNA and genes. For this sample the table gives over 10,000 distinct CDR3 sequences, of which around 55% were detected only once. The top ten hold around 42% of the sample. The sequencing input was esophageal tumor tissue. The receptor source for this set is a female donor with esophageal squamous cell carcinoma.

The rearrangement links TRBV6-6 to TRBJ1-3; TRBD1 matches 7 bases. This CDR3 comprises 15 residues. Germline V gene data show CDR1 as MNHNY and CDR2 as SVGAGI (reference sequence). Germline trimming cut 6 bases from V and 1 base from J; bases unmatched to any gene: 6. DNA for the CDR3: TGTGCCAGCAGGGGACAGTCTTTTTCTGGAAACACCATATATTTT. It is translated as CASRGQSFSGNTIYF.

With respect to this clonotype: This may arise from a read error, as a much more abundant clone is one base away. The rearrangement joins TRBV28 to TRBJ2-3; D is perhaps TRBD1 or TRBD2 (5 bases each). The tail of the sequence fits TRBJ2-1 better, so the J call may be wrong. This CDR3 is built from 12 residues. CDR1 MDHEN and CDR2 SYDVKM come from the germline V gene. The CDR3 loop reads CASKGSAETQFF. CDR3 DNA: TGTGCCAGCAAGGGGAGCGCGGAGACCCAGTTCTTC.

This chain joins TRBV7-6 and TRBJ2-5; D is possibly TRBD1 or TRBD2 (6 bases each). The end of the DNA fits TRBJ2-1 better, so the J call may be wrong. Germline lookup yields CDR1 SGHVS and CDR2 FNYEAQ. The CDR3 has 18 residues. The CDR3 nucleotides read TGTGCCAGCAGCTTAAGGAGGGGGGACTCGCTCGGCTACAATGAGCAGTTCTTC. It encodes CASSLRRGDSLGYNEQFF.

The genes are TRBV7-8 and TRBJ2-2, with a tentative D call TRBD2 (7 bases). The CDR3 covers 15 residues. The V and J ends lost 2 bases and 5 bases respectively, with 12 bases between them. The germline gives CDR1 SGHVS, CDR2 FQNEAQ. CDR3 region: CASSLWGGRTGELFF. The CDR3 DNA follows: TGTGCCAGCAGCTTATGGGGGGGCCGGACCGGGGAGCTGTTTTTT.

This clonotype is medium-sized in the sample. The V call is TRBV7-2, the J call TRBJ2-7; D gene unclear. V was shortened by 2 bases and J by 0 bases, with 11 bases between the two germline ends. Germline V gives CDR1 SGHTA, CDR2 FQGNSA. This CDR3 spans 15 amino acids. DNA for the CDR3: TGTGCCAGCAGCTTAACAACAAAACCCTCCTACGAGCAGTACTTC. Translation gives CASSLTTKPSYEQYF. The entire variable domain, with the rest obtained from reference TRBV7-2 and TRBJ2-7, is as follows: GAGVSQSPSNKVTEKGKDVELRCDPISGHTALYWYRQSLGQGLEFLIYFQGNSAPDKSGLPSDRFSAERTGGSVSTLTIQRTQQEDSAVYLCASSLTTKPSYEQYFGPGTRLTVT.

The chain has TRBV6-1 and TRBJ2-3, with TRBD2 identical over 9 bases. The end of the DNA is better explained by TRBJ2-7, so the J call may be wrong. The CDR3 contains 17 residues. Germline V gives CDR1 MNHNS, CDR2 SASEGT. The CDR3 here is CASSGTYSGRSSYEQYF. As DNA, the CDR3 is TGTGCCAGCAGTGGGACATATAGCGGGAGAAGTTCCTACGAGCAGTACTTC.

Turning to this clonotype: The junction and the germline gene differ at one end; a read error may be behind it. The J gene is TRBJ2-2, the V gene TRBV7-6; a weak D match, TRBD2 (5 bases). Germline CDR1 reads SGHVS; CDR2 reads FNYEAQ. CDR3 size: 13 residues. The DNA of the CDR3 is TGTGCTAGCAGCTTAGGAGGCACCGGGGAGCTGTTTTTT. This gives the protein CASSLGGTGELFF.

A few counts support this clonotype. The J gene is TRBJ1-5, the V gene TRBV5-5; D unresolved. The germline CDR1 and CDR2 sequences are SGHKS and YYEKEE (reference sequence). The CDR3 runs 13 residues. V was trimmed by 4 bases and J by 0 bases, leaving 5 bases between them. As DNA, the CDR3 is TGTGCCAGCAGCCCATATAGCAATCAGCCCCAGCATTTT. This sequence encodes CASSPYSNQPQHF.

This clonotype is classed as medium-sized. V is TRBV6-1 and J is TRBJ1-5, with D perhaps TRBD1 (5 bases). The CDR3 loop spans 14 amino acids. Trimming pared 5 bases from V and 3 bases from J, leaving 11 bases between. CDR1 is MNHNS, CDR2 SASEGT, per germline. The DNA for the CDR3 is TGTGCCAGCAGTCGCGACAGATCCAATCAGCCCCAGCATTTT. Translated, it gives CASSRDRSNQPQHF.

The CDR3 here is CASSPLGSYEQYF. Written as DNA, the CDR3 is TGTGCCAGCAGCCCCTTGGGGTCCTACGAGCAGTACTTC. This rearrangement joins TRBV7-4 to TRBJ2-5; no clear D. The assigned J gene may be wrong: the sequence end matches TRBJ2-7 better. Germline V lookup: CDR1 SGHVT, CDR2 SQSDAQ. The CDR3 sequence is 13 residues long.